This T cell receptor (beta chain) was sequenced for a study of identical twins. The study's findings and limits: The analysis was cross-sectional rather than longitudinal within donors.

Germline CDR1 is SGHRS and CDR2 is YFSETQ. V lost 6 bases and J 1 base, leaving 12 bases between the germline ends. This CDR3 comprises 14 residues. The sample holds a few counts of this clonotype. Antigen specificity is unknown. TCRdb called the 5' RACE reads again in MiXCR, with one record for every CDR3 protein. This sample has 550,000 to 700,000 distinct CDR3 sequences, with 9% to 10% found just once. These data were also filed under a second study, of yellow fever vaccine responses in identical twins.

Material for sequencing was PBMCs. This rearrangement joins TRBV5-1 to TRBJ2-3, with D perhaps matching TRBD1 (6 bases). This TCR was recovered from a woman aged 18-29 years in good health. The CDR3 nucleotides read TGCGCCAGCAATCAGGGGTTGGGCACAGATACGCAGTATTTT. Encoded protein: CASNQGLGTDTQYF.